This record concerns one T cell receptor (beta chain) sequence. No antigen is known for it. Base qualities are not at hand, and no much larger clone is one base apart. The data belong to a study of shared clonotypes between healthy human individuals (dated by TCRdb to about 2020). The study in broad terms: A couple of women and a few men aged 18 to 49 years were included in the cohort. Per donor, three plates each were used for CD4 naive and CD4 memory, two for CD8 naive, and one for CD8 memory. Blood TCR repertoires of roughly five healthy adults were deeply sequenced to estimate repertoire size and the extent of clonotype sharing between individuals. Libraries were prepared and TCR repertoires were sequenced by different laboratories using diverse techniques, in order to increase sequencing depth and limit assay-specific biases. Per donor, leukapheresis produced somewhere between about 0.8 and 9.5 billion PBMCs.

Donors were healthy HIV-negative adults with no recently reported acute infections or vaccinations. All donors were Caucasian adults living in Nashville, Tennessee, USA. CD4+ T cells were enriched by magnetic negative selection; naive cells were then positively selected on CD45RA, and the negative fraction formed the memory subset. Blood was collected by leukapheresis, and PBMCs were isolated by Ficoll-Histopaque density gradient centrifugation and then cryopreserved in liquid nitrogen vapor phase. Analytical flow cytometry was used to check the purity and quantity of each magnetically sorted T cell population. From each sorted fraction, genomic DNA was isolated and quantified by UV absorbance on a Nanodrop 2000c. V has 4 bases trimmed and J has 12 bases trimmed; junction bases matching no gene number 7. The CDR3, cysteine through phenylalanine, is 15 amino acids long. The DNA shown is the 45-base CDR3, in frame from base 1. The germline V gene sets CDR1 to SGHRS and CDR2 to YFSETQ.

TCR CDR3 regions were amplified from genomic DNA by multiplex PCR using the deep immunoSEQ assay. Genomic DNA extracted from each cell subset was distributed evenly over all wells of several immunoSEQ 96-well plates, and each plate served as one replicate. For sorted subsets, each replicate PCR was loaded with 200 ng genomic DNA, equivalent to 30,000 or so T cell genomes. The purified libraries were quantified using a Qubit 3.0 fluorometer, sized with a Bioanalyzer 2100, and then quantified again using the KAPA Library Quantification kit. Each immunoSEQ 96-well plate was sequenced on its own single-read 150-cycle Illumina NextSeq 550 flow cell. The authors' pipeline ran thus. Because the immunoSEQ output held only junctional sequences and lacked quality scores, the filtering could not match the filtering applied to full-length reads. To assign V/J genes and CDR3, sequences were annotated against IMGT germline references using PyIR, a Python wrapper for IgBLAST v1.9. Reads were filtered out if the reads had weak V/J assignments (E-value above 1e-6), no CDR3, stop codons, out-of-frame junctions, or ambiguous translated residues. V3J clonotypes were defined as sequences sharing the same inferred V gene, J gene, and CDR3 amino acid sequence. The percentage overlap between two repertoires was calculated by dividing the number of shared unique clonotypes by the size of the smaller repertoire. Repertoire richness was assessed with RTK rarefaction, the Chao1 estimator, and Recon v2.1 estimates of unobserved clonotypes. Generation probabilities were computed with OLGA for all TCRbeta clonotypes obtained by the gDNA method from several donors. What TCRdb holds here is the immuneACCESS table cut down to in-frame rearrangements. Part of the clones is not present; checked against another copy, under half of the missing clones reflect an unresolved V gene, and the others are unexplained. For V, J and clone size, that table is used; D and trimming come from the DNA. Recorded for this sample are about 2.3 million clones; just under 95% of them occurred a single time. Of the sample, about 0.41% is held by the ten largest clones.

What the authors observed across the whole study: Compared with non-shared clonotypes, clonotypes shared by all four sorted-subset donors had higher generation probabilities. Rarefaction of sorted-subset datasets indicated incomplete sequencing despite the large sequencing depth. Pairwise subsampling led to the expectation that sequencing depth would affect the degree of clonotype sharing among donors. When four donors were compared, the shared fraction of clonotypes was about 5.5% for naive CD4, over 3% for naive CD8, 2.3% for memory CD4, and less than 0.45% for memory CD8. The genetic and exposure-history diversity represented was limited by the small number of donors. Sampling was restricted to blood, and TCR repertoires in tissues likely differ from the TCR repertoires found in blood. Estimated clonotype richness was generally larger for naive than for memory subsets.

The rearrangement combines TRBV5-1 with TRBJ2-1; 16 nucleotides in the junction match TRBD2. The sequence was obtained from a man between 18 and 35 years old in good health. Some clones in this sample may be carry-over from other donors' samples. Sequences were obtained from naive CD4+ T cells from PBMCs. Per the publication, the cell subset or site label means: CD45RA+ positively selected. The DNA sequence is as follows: TGCGCCAGCAGCCTGGGGACTAGCGGGAGGGCCGTGCAGTTCTTC. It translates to CASSLGTSGRAVQFF.